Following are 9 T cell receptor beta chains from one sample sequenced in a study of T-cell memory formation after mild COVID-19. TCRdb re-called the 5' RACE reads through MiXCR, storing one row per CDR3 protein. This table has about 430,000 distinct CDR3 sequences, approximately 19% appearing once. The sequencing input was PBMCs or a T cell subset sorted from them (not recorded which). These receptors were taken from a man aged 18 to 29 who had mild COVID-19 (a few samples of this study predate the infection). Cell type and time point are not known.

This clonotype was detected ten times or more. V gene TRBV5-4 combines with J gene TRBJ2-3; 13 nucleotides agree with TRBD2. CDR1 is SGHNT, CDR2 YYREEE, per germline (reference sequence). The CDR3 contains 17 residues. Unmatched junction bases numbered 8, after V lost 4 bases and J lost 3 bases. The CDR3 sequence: CASSAGTSGVRTDTQYF. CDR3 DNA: TGTGCCAGCAGCGCCGGGACTAGCGGGGTGAGGACAGATACGCAGTATTTT.

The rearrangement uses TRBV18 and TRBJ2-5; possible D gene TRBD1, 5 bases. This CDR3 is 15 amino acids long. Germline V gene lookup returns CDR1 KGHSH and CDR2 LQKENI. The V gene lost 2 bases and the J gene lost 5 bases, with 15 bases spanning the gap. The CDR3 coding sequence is TGTGCCAGCTCACCATGGCAGGGCGATCCGGAGACCCAGTACTTC. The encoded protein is CASSPWQGDPETQYF.

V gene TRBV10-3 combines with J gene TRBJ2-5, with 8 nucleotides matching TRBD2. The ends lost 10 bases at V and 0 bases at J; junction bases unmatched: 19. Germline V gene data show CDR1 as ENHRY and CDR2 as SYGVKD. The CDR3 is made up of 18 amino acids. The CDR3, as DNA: TGTGCCACACATCCCGGGTGGCTAGCGGGTTCCTACCAAGAGACCCAGTACTTC. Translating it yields CATHPGWLAGSYQETQYF.

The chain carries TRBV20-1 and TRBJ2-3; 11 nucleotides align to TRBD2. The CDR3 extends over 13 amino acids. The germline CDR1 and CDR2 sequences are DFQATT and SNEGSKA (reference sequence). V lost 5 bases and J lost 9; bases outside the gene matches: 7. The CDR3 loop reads CSAFSGGARTQYF. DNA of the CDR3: TGCAGTGCTTTTAGCGGGGGGGCTCGAACGCAGTATTTT.

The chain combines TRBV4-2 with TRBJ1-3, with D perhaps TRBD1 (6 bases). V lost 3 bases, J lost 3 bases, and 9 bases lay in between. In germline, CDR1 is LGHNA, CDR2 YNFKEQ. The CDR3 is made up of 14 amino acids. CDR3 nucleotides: TGTGCCAGCAGCCAGGGGGGCGGTGGAAACACCATATATTTT. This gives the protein CASSQGGGGNTIYF.

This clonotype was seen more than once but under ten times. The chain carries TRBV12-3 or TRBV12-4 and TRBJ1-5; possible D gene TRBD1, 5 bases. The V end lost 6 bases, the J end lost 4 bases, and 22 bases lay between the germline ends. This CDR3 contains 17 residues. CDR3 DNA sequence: TGTGCCAGCAGCGACCGGGGCCCCCGGAAAAAAAATCAGCCCCAGCATTTT. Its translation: CASSDRGPRKKNQPQHF.

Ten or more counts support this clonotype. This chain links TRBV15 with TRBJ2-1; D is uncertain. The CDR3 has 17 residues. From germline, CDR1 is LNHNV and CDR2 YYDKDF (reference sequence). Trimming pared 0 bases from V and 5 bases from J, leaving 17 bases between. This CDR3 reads CATSRDEEGRLNNEQFF. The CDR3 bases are TGTGCCACCAGCAGAGATGAGGAAGGGCGCTTGAACAATGAGCAGTTCTTC.

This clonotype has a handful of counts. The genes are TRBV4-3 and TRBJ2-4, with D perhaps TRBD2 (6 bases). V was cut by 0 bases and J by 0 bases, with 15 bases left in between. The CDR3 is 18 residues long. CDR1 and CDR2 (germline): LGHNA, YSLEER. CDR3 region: CASSQEPEGSIAKNIQYF. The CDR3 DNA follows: TGCGCCAGCAGCCAAGAACCGGAGGGCTCCATAGCCAAAAACATTCAGTACTTC.

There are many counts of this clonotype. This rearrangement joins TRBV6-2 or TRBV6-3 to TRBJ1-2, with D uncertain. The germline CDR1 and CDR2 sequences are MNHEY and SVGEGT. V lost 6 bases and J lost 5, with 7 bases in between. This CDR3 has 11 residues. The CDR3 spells CASSQSYGYTF. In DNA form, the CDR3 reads TGTGCCAGCAGCCAGAGTTATGGCTACACCTTC.